These T cell receptor beta chains were read from a single sample in a study of tumor and adjacent non-tumor tissue in lung cancer. TCRdb itself ran the multiplex PCR reads through MiXCR, one entry per CDR3 protein. The sample has 98,000 or so distinct CDR3 sequences, 80% seen once. Sequencing was carried out using distant non-tumor lung tissue. The receptors originated from a man in his sixties with small cell lung cancer. CDR3s include the opening cysteine and the closing phenylalanine or tryptophan. The D gene is left open where the match is weak. Only part of the rows carry a size: once, few, many, or a class if the clone is expanded.

>TRBV6-5|TRBJ2-2|.|.
TGTGCCAGCGGATCCTGGCGGGGTGATTCTACCGGGAAGCTGTTTTTT
CASGSWRGDSTGKLFF
>TRBV20-1|TRBJ1-1|.|.
TGCAGTGCTGGGAGGGAACAGACGAACACTGAAGTTTTCTTT
CSAGREQTNTEVFF
>TRBV11-2|TRBJ2-3|.|.
TGTGCTAGCAGCACCGGAGGGATTGCGGAACATACGCAGTATTTT
CASSTGGIAEHTQYF
>TRBV6-2/TRBV6-3|TRBJ2-3|TRBD2|.
TGTGCCGGCAATCGTCCTCGCGGGAGGGCGGGCACAGATACGCAGTATTTT
CAGNRPRGRAGTDTQYF
>TRBV11-2|TRBJ2-1|.|.
TGTGCCAGTAGCTTAGAGGCAGGGTTGGTTCAGCAGTTCTTT
CASSLEAGLVQQFF
>TRBV5-6|TRBJ2-1|.|.
TGTGCCAGCAGCTTGGGGCCTCAAATAGTAAATGGGCAGTTCTTC
CASSLGPQIVNGQFF
>TRBV4-1|TRBJ2-7|TRBD2|.
TGCGCCAGCAGCCAAGGGGAGGGGCTTGGGTCCTACGAGCATTACTTC
CASSQGEGLGSYEHYF
>TRBV4-2|TRBJ2-5|.|.
TGTGCCAGCAGCCAAGGTGTACGGGAGACCCAGTATTTC
CASSQGVRETQYF
>TRBV6-6|TRBJ2-3|.|.
TGTGCCAGCAATTACTCAAAAATCTCAGATACGCAGTATTTT
CASNYSKISDTQYF
>TRBV29-1|TRBJ2-5|TRBD2|.
TGCAGCTCCAACCGGGGGGGGGAGACCCAGTACTTC
CSSNRGGETQYF
>TRBV11-3|TRBJ2-1|.|.
TGTACCAGCAGCTCCCGCGGGATAGACAATGAGCAACTCTTC
CTSSSRGIDNEQLF
>TRBV6-2/TRBV6-3|TRBJ2-3|.|once
TGTGCCAGCAGTCACAGTTCTAGTGGGAGGACGCAAGATACGCAGTATTTT
CASSHSSSGRTQDTQYF
>TRBV29-1|TRBJ1-1|.|.
TGCAGCGACCGGAGGCAGGGTATGAACACTGAAGCTTTCTTT
CSDRRQGMNTEAFF
>TRBV6-5|TRBJ2-1|.|.
TGTGCCAGTTACTTGGTACGGCGGGACCATGAGCAGTTCTTC
CASYLVRRDHEQFF
>TRBV10-2|TRBJ2-3|.|.
TGCGCCAGTAGTGACGTAAATATGCTGTATTTT
CASSDVNMLYF
>TRBV7-9|TRBJ2-5|TRBD2|.
TGTGCCAACAGTTTAGGCGGGAGCGAGACCCAGTACTTC
CANSLGGSETQYF
>TRBV9|TRBJ2-1|TRBD1|.
TGTGCCAGCAGCCCCCTCGGTACAGGGGGTATCGGTGAGCAGTTCTTC
CASSPLGTGGIGEQFF
>TRBV5-1|TRBJ2-2|.|.
TGCGCCAGCAGCTTGGAGGGGGGGGGCGGACGCCGGGGAGCTGTTTTT
CASSLEGGGGRRGAVF
>TRBV7-9|TRBJ2-3|.|.
TGTGCCAGCAGCTACCCACTAACGGGAGAAACAGATACGCAGTATTTT
CASSYPLTGETDTQYF
>TRBV6-1|TRBJ2-1|TRBD2|.
TGTGTCAGCATCTCTAGCGGGAGTAGGAGTGAGCAGTTCTTC
CVSISSGSRSEQFF
>TRBV20-1|TRBJ2-3|.|once
TGCAGTGTCAGGGACCGGACGAGGGCAGATACGCAGTATTTT
CSVRDRTRADTQYF
>TRBV5-4|TRBJ2-2|.|.
TGTGTCAGCAGCTTGGGACGCGTGAACACCGGGGAGCTGTTTTTT
CVSSLGRVNTGELFF
>TRBV28|TRBJ1-1|.|many
TGTGCCAGCAGCTCAAATATGCGGGGCAGGTCAGCCGTAATTAACACTGAAGCTTTCTTT
CASSSNMRGRSAVINTEAFF
>TRBV7-8|TRBJ2-7|.|many
TGTGCCAGCAGCCTCGAATACGCCAGGCCTTACGAGCAGTACTTC
CASSLEYARPYEQYF
>TRBV11-1|TRBJ2-7|TRBD2|.
TGTGCCAGTAGCCTCCCAGAAGGTAGCGGGAGGGTCGACGAGCTGTACTTC
CASSLPEGSGRVDELYF
>TRBV5-4|TRBJ1-1|.|once
TGTGCCAGCAGCCCATACCAACATGGGACGAACACTGAAGCTTTCTTT
CASSPYQHGTNTEAFF
>TRBV6-1|TRBJ2-3|.|.
TGTGCCAGCACCGCACCTAGCGAAGGAACTGATATGCAGTATTTT
CASTAPSEGTDMQYF
>TRBV6-1|TRBJ2-3|TRBD1|.
TGTGCCAGCGGCTACGGGACAGGGCCCACAGCTACGCACTATTTT
CASGYGTGPTATHYF
>TRBV5-5|TRBJ2-7|.|.
TGTGCCAGCAGCCCCTGGTCTAGCGACTACGAGCAGTACTTC
CASSPWSSDYEQYF
>TRBV11-2|TRBJ2-2|.|.
TGTGTCAGCAGCTTTGAGTCGGCCTGGGAGCTGTTTTTT
CVSSFESAWELFF
>TRBV11-3|TRBJ2-1|.|.
TGTGCCAGCAGTTTAGGTCCAGGGACATGTCTGTTTTTC
CASSLGPGTCLFF
>TRBV4-1|TRBJ2-1|.|.
TGTGCCAGCAGCCAAGAGGCTAGCGAGAGTTTCTACAATGAGCAGTTCTTC
CASSQEASESFYNEQFF
>TRBV6-1|TRBJ2-7|.|.
TGTGCCAGCAGTGCCCAGGGGGGACTGGATTCCTACGAGCAGTATTTC
CASSAQGGLDSYEQYF
>TRBV6-2/TRBV6-3|TRBJ1-1|.|.
TGTGCCAGCAGTGGGGCGGCACCGGTTTATTCTGAAGCTTTCTTT
CASSGAAPVYSEAFF
>TRBV12-3/TRBV12-4|TRBJ2-2|TRBD2|.
TGTGCCAGCAGTTTTTGGCGGGGGTCGAACACCGTGGGGCTGTTTTTT
CASSFWRGSNTVGLFF
>TRBV11-3|TRBJ2-5|.|.
TGTGCCAGCGGCGAGGGGCAGCAAGAGACCCAGTACTTC
CASGEGQQETQYF
>TRBV5-5|TRBJ2-3|TRBD1|.
TGTGCCAGCAGCTTGGCAGGGGACGGGACAGATACGCAATATTTT
CASSLAGDGTDTQYF
>TRBV6-2/TRBV6-3|TRBJ1-2|TRBD1|.
TGTGCCAGCAGTTACTCGAGGACAGGGGTGGACTATAGCTATACCTTC
CASSYSRTGVDYSYTF
>TRBV29-1|TRBJ2-2|TRBD2|.
TGCAGCATCTGGGGGGGGAGGGTGCCCGGAGAGCTGTTTTTT
CSIWGGRVPGELFF
>TRBV5-4|TRBJ2-6|.|.
TGTGCCAGTAGCCTGCAGAACCCTGGGGCCAACGTCCTGACTTTC
CASSLQNPGANVLTF
>TRBV12-3/TRBV12-4|TRBJ2-1|.|.
TGTGTCAGCAGTTTCGACAGTTACAATGAGCAGTTCTTC
CVSSFDSYNEQFF
>TRBV10-3|TRBJ2-3|TRBD1|many
TGTGCCATCAGTGAGTCCCAGGGGGCAGATACGCAGTATTTT
CAISESQGADTQYF
>TRBV29-1|TRBJ2-7|.|.
TGCAGCGTTGAAGATGGTGGCGTGCAGTACTTC
CSVEDGGVQYF
>TRBV12-3/TRBV12-4|TRBJ2-2|TRBD1|.
TGTGCCAACATTGGACAGGGGTGGGCCGGGGAGCTGTTTTTT
CANIGQGWAGELFF
>TRBV12-3/TRBV12-4|TRBJ2-3|.|many
TGTGCCAGCAGTTTAGGGTTGGGCACAGATACGCAGTATTTT
CASSLGLGTDTQYF
>TRBV12-3/TRBV12-4|TRBJ2-3|TRBD2|once
TGTGCCAGTACTACGAGGACTAGCGGAAGCACAGATACGCACTACTTT
CASTTRTSGSTDTHYF
>TRBV4-2|TRBJ2-3|TRBD2|.
TGTCCAAGCAGCCCGGACCCCAGCGGGGAGGGGACAGATACGCAGTATTTT
CPSSPDPSGEGTDTQYF
>TRBV6-5|TRBJ2-1|TRBD2|.
TGTGACAGCAGTTACTCGATCTGGCGACTAGCGGACAACGAGCAGTTCTTC
CDSSYSIWRLADNEQFF
>TRBV6-1|TRBJ2-1|TRBD2|.
TGTGCCGGCAGTCGTCTCCGGACTATCGGGAGGGCGAATGAGCAGTTCTTC
CAGSRLRTIGRANEQFF
>TRBV6-5|TRBJ2-1|TRBD2|many
TGTGCCAGCGGCCTAGCGGTGGGGGGTAATGAGCAGTTCTTC
CASGLAVGGNEQFF